Sequencing of this T cell receptor (beta chain) was carried out in a study of T cell changes during pregnancy in multiple sclerosis. The protocol was immunoSEQ multiplex PCR, while the TCRdb copy is restricted to in-frame clones and leaves out a portion. The sample lists 30,000 to 35,000 clones; 80% to 90% were seen once. This clone came up once. Looked up from germline, CDR1 is MGHDK and CDR2 is SYGVNS. This CDR3 has 15 amino acids. V lost 6 bases to trimming and J lost 7 bases, with 21 bases between them. The V call is TRBV25-1, the J call TRBJ1-1; D possibly corresponds to TRBD1 (6 bases). The sequence was collected from a female donor in good health, enrolled as a control in a pregnancy study. This specimen consisted of CD4+ T cells from peripheral blood mononuclear cells, obtained in the first trimester of pregnancy. Here the CDR3 DNA reads TGTGCCAGCAGGGACTCGAGGGGGGGTTCCGGTGAAGCTTTCTTT. Protein: CASRDSRGGSGEAFF.